These 14 T cell receptor beta chains came from one sample sequenced in a study of blood T cell repertoires in COVID-19. Profiled with immunoSEQ multiplex PCR; TCRdb holds only in-frame clones, not every one. The sample lists roughly 38,000 clones; about nine tenths were seen once. Material for sequencing was peripheral blood. The receptors were sampled from a man aged 45 to 65 with active COVID-19.

The chain employs TRBV5-4 and TRBJ2-7; TRBD1 agrees at 7 bases. Germline V gene lookup returns CDR1 SGHNT and CDR2 YYREEE (reference sequence). There are 12 residues in the CDR3. The ends lost 0 bases at V and 6 bases at J; junction bases unmatched: 0. The CDR3 is CASSLDRGEQYF. The DNA for the CDR3 is TGTGCCAGCAGCTTGGACAGGGGCGAGCAGTACTTC.

The genes are TRBV4-2 and TRBJ1-1; possibly TRBD1 for D (5 bases). The CDR3 has 16 residues. Trimming shortened V by 6 bases and J by 0 bases, and 17 bases separated the two germline ends. Germline CDR1 reads LGHNA; CDR2 reads YNFKEQ. The CDR3 DNA reads TGTGCCAGCAGACGTTCAGGGCCTTCCATGAACACTGAAGCTTTCTTT. It specifies CASRRSGPSMNTEAFF.

Only one count was recorded for this clone. The chain combines TRBV12-5 with TRBJ1-5; D perhaps matches TRBD1 (6 bases). Germline loops: CDR1 LGHNT, CDR2 FRNRAP. Trimming stripped 7 bases from V and 5 bases from J, with 18 bases between. The CDR3 contains 15 residues. In nucleotides, the CDR3 is TGTGCTAGTGCCCTCTGGGGGCGCGGCGATCAGCCCCAGCATTTT. The encoded protein is CASALWGRGDQPQHF.

The V call is TRBV5-1, the J call TRBJ2-3; D is perhaps TRBD2 (5 bases). Germline V gene sequence: CDR1 SGHRS, CDR2 YFSETQ. V lost 0 bases and J lost 0, with 14 bases in between. This CDR3 region has 17 residues. CDR3: CASSLEPGISSTDTQYF. The CDR3 DNA reads TGCGCCAGCAGCTTGGAACCGGGAATTTCTAGCACAGATACGCAGTATTTT.

This clone was observed a handful of times. The gene calls are TRBV5-1 and TRBJ2-1; the D gene is possibly TRBD2 (5 bases). Deletions cut 4 bases from V and 4 bases from J, with 18 bases between. The germline V gene has CDR1 SGHRS and CDR2 YFSETQ. The CDR3 has 16 residues. The CDR3 DNA sequence: TGCGCCAGCAGCCTCGGGCCGGGAAGGGCGTACAATGAGCAGTTCTTC. Protein sequence: CASSLGPGRAYNEQFF.

V is TRBV2 and J is TRBJ2-2, with TRBD2 matching over 11 bases. This CDR3 contains 15 residues. CDR1 is SNHLY, CDR2 FYNNEI, per germline. J was trimmed by 6 bases and V by 8 bases; bases with no gene match: 8. For the CDR3, the DNA is TGTGCCAGCCGAAGACTAGCGGGGTACCCCGGGGAGCTGTTTTTT. Translation gives CASRRLAGYPGELFF.

The chain uses TRBV6-5 and TRBJ1-4, with TRBD1 matching over 7 bases. The V gene end was trimmed by 7 bases and the J gene end by 7 bases; junction bases not matched to a gene: 6. This CDR3 is built from 13 residues. CDR1 and CDR2 (germline): MNHEY, SVGAGI. The CDR3 DNA is TGTGCCAGCAAGGGGGCCGGGGGTGAAAAACTGTTTTTT. Its translation: CASKGAGGEKLFF.

The chain joins TRBV30 to TRBJ2-3, with D perhaps TRBD1 (5 bases). The length of the CDR3 is 13 residues. V dropped 2 bases and J dropped 2 bases, with 8 bases sitting between them. From germline, CDR1 is GTSNPN and CDR2 SVGIG (reference sequence). The CDR3 DNA sequence: TGTGCCTGGAGTACGGACATCACAGATACGCAGTATTTT. Protein: CAWSTDITDTQYF.

The CDR3, as DNA: TGTGCCAGCAGCTTAAACGGGGGACAGGGTGAGCAGTTCTTC. Translation gives CASSLNGGQGEQFF. The chain uses TRBV13 and TRBJ2-1, with 9 bases matching TRBD1. The length of the CDR3 is 14 residues. The V segment lost 2 bases and the J segment 9 bases; nucleotides outside the gene matches: 5. Germline loops: CDR1 PRHDT, CDR2 FYEKMQ (reference sequence).

The chain has TRBV5-4 and TRBJ1-5; 7 nucleotides align to TRBD1. The CDR3 has 16 amino acids. CDR1 and CDR2 (germline): SGHNT, YYREEE (reference sequence). J was trimmed by 3 bases and V by 3 bases; bases with no gene match: 9. The CDR3 loop is CASSSRQGHNNQPQHF. The DNA for the CDR3 is TGTGCCAGCAGCTCTCGACAGGGTCATAACAATCAGCCCCAGCATTTT.

The rearrangement joins TRBV7-8 to TRBJ2-5; D call uncertain. Trimming left V 3 bases short and J 0 bases short, with 8 bases between. The CDR3 is made up of 14 amino acids. From germline, CDR1 is SGHVS and CDR2 FQNEAQ. The CDR3, as DNA: TGTGCCAGCAGCTTTAACACCCACCAAGAGACCCAGTACTTC. Translating gives CASSFNTHQETQYF. The complete variable domain, with remaining parts taken from reference TRBV7-8 and TRBJ2-5, reads GAGVSQSPRYKVAKRGQDVALRCDPISGHVSLFWYQQALGQGPEFLTYFQNEAQLDKSGLPSDRFFAERPEGSVSTLKIQRTQQEDSAVYLCASSFNTHQETQYFGPGTRLLVL.

The genes are TRBV5-1 and TRBJ2-3, with D perhaps matching TRBD2 (6 bases). Looked up from germline, CDR1 is SGHRS and CDR2 is YFSETQ. V was shortened by 3 bases and J by 1 base, with 6 bases between the two germline ends. The CDR3 covers 13 residues. In nucleotides, the CDR3 is TGCGCCAGCAGCTGGGGGGGCACAGATACGCAGTATTTT. Residues: CASSWGGTDTQYF.

V is TRBV5-1 and J is TRBJ1-6, with a possible D match to TRBD1 (6 bases). The germline V gene encodes CDR1 SGHRS and CDR2 YFSETQ. V lost 0 bases, J lost 10 bases, and 14 bases lay in between. The CDR3 length is 15 residues. The CDR3: CASSLEHRAESPLHF. CDR3 DNA: TGCGCCAGCAGCTTGGAGCACAGGGCAGAATCACCCCTCCACTTT.

This clone came up a few times. The rearrangement joins TRBV7-3 to TRBJ1-2, with D tentatively TRBD1 (5 bases). This CDR3 region has 13 residues. Germline lookup yields CDR1 SGHTA and CDR2 FQGTGA. Trimming stripped 11 bases from V and 4 bases from J, with 17 bases between. The CDR3 DNA sequence: TGTGCCGGGGGGGAGGGCCACCGCTATGGCTACACCTTC. This encodes CAGGEGHRYGYTF. Variable domain in full (rest from reference TRBV7-3 and TRBJ1-2): GAGVSQTPSNKVTEKGKYVELRCDPISGHTALYWYRQSLGQGPEFLIYFQGTGAADDSGLPNDRFFAVRPEGSVSTLKIQRTERGDSAVYLCAGGEGHRYGYTFGSGTRLTVV.